This is a list of T cell receptor beta chains from one sample in a study of T cell responses to AZD1222 COVID-19 vaccine. Profiling relied on immunoSEQ multiplex PCR, and the TCRdb table lists in-frame clones only, not all of them. The sample gives 110,000 or so clones, 70% to 90% of which show up once; about 8.6% is in the top ten. This sample comprised peripheral blood, obtained on day 0 of AZD1222 vaccination. Receptor source: an adult in good health. CDR3s include the opening cysteine and the closing phenylalanine or tryptophan. A D gene is named only where the DNA matches it firmly. Some rows mark clone size as missing; the rest say once, few, many or name a class of expanded clone.

TRBV2	-	-	TRBJ1-2	12	TGTGCCAGCAGTGAACGAGGGTTGGGCTACACCTTC	CASSERGLGYTF
TRBV6-2/TRBV6-3	-	-	TRBJ1-1	15	TGTGCCAGCAGTTCTGGGGGGAGTAAAGGAACTGAAGCTTTCTTT	CASSSGGSKGTEAFF
TRBV19	TRBD1	-	TRBJ1-3	13	TGTGCCAGTTCTACAGGGGCTGGAAACACCATATATTTT	CASSTGAGNTIYF
TRBV6-2/TRBV6-3	TRBD2	once	TRBJ2-7	17	TGTGCCAGCAGTTACTTTCGGACTAGCGGGAGTAGGGACGAGCAGTACTTC	CASSYFRTSGSRDEQYF
TRBV5-1	TRBD2	once	TRBJ2-3	15	TGCGCCAGCAGCTTGTCTAGCGGGAGAACAGATACGCAGTATTTT	CASSLSSGRTDTQYF
TRBV5-1	-	-	TRBJ1-3	17	TGCGCCAGCAGCTCCTGGACAGTCTCCGGGCCTGGAAACACCATATATTTT	CASSSWTVSGPGNTIYF
TRBV7-8	TRBD2	once	TRBJ2-3	17	TGTGCCAGCAGCTCACAACTGCTAGCGGGGGGACCGGATACGCAGTATTTT	CASSSQLLAGGPDTQYF
TRBV5-1	-	-	TRBJ2-7	13	TGCGCCAGCAGACGTGACTCCTCCCACGAGCAGTACTTC	CASRRDSSHEQYF
TRBV21-1	-	-	TRBJ2-3	21	TGTGCCAGCAGCCCCCGACTCTCATGTCCCTTATTTCATCCTAGCACAGATACGCAGTATTTT	CASSPRLSCPLFHPSTDTQYF
TRBV9	-	-	TRBJ1-6	15	TGTGCCAGCAGCGTAGTAGCAGGGACGGATTCACCCCTCCACTTT	CASSVVAGTDSPLHF
TRBV9	TRBD2	-	TRBJ2-1	16	TGTGCCAGCAGCGTAAGTGGCGGGAGGGTGGACAATGAGCAGTTCTTC	CASSVSGGRVDNEQFF
TRBV19	-	-	TRBJ2-1	12	TGTGCCAGTGCCCAGGGGGGCGGCGAGCAGTTCTTC	CASAQGGGEQFF
TRBV6-5	-	-	TRBJ1-5	13	TGTGCCAGCGGCGTATATAGCAATCAGCCCCAGCATTTT	CASGVYSNQPQHF
TRBV5-4	TRBD1	-	TRBJ2-7	13	TGTGCCAGCAGCCCCGACAGGGGGCTCGAGCAGTACTTC	CASSPDRGLEQYF
TRBV7-9	-	once	TRBJ1-5	12	TGTGCCAGCTCCGCCCCTAATCAGCCCCAGCATTTT	CASSAPNQPQHF
TRBV5-3	TRBD1	-	TRBJ2-7	16	TGTGCCAGAAATATCAGGGGGCCGTCTTCCCCATACGAGCAGTACTTC	CARNIRGPSSPYEQYF
TRBV6-6	TRBD1	once	TRBJ1-1	15	TGTGCCAGCAGTAACTCACAGGGGATGGACACTGAAGCTTTCTTT	CASSNSQGMDTEAFF
TRBV7-9	-	-	TRBJ2-7	11	TGTGCCAGCAGCTCCCCCTACGAGCAGTACTTC	CASSSPYEQYF
TRBV5-8	-	-	TRBJ2-5	14	TGTGCCGGATTGCGGGACGGGTCTAGAGAGACCCAGTACTTC	CAGLRDGSRETQYF
TRBV4-2	TRBD1	once	TRBJ1-1	15	TGTGCCAGCAGCCAAGAGGGACAGCTCAACACTGAAGCTTTCTTT	CASSQEGQLNTEAFF
TRBV7-9	-	once	TRBJ2-5	14	TGTGCCAGCAGCTTAGGTTCCCCCGAAGAGACCCAGTACTTC	CASSLGSPEETQYF
TRBV30	-	-	TRBJ1-3	13	TGTGCCTGGAGTACACAGGGAGGGAGCACCATATATTTT	CAWSTQGGSTIYF
TRBV19	-	-	TRBJ1-1	14	TGTGCCAGTAGTATGGGCCAGTCGAACACTGAAGCTTTCTTT	CASSMGQSNTEAFF
TRBV6-2/TRBV6-3	-	-	TRBJ1-3	14	TGTGCCAGCAGTTACGGCGGCTCTGGAAACACCATATATTTT	CASSYGGSGNTIYF
TRBV19	-	few	TRBJ2-5	13	TGTGCCAGTAGTGTCAGCAACCAAGAGACCCAGTACTTC	CASSVSNQETQYF
TRBV5-1	TRBD1	-	TRBJ2-7	14	TGCGCCAGCAGCAGGGGGCAGGGGATCGACGAGCAGTACTTC	CASSRGQGIDEQYF
TRBV19	TRBD1	few	TRBJ1-5	15	TGTGCCAGTAGATTAGGACAGGGAGGTTCAGAGCCCCAGCATTTT	CASRLGQGGSEPQHF
TRBV3-1/TRBV3-2	-	-	TRBJ2-2	17	TGTGCCAGCAGCCAAGGGGACGGGGGGCTCGGCACCGGGGAGCTGTTTTTT	CASSQGDGGLGTGELFF
TRBV5-1	-	-	TRBJ2-2	13	TGCGCCAGCAGCCCGGAGGGGAACGGGGAGCTGTTTTTT	CASSPEGNGELFF
TRBV27	TRBD2	-	TRBJ2-7	13	TGTGCCAGTAGACTAGCTGCCCTTCGGGAGCAGTACTTC	CASRLAALREQYF
TRBV18	-	-	TRBJ1-6	16	TGTGCCAGCTCACCGACCCCAGGGTTGGGGTACGCACCCCTCCACTTT	CASSPTPGLGYAPLHF
TRBV4-2	-	few	TRBJ2-5	15	TGTGCCAGCAGCCAAGGGGGGGGCACGCAAGAGACCCAGTACTTC	CASSQGGGTQETQYF
TRBV24-1	-	few	TRBJ2-4	14	TGTGCCACCAGTGACACCGGGACGGCAAACATTCAGTACTTC	CATSDTGTANIQYF